These 26 T cell receptor beta chains were all obtained from the same sample, sequenced in a study of cytomegalovirus exposure and HLA in healthy donors. PCR primers comprised 60 Vbeta and 13 Jbeta primers. This table comes from immunoSEQ multiplex PCR, and its TCRdb copy is limited to in-frame clones, with some not included. The table lists 100,000 or so clones, more than 75% of them singletons. Material for sequencing was PBMCs. The receptors were sampled from a man between 18 and 35 years old in good health and CMV-seronegative.

This sequence joins TRBV18 and TRBJ1-2; TRBD1 matches 10 bases. The junction had 4 bases not matched to a gene; V was cut back by 6 bases and J by 3 bases. The germline V gene has CDR1 KGHSH and CDR2 LQKENI. This CDR3 has 14 amino acids. The CDR3 DNA is TGTGCCAGCTCGACCGGGACAGGGGACTATGGCTACACCTTC. It specifies CASSTGTGDYGYTF. The full variable domain, completed using reference TRBV18 and TRBJ1-2, is NAGVMQNPRHLVRRRGQEARLRCSPMKGHSHVYWYRQLPEEGLKFMVYLQKENIIDESGMPKERFSAEFPKEGPSILRIQQVVRGDSAAYFCASSTGTGDYGYTFGSGTRLTVV.

This clone has more than one count but fewer than ten. The chain is built from TRBV25-1 and TRBJ2-1, with a weak D call TRBD1 (5 bases). CDR3 length: 14 residues. Trimming shortened V by 4 bases and J by 2 bases, and 9 bases separated the two germline ends. The germline V gene has CDR1 MGHDK and CDR2 SYGVNS. The CDR3 bases are TGTGCCAGCAGTGTAGGGGCCCCCTACAATGAGCAGTTCTTC. As protein: CASSVGAPYNEQFF.

The chain has TRBV30 and TRBJ1-5; 8 bases agree with TRBD1. Trimming at V came to 0 bases and at J to 0 bases, leaving 7 bases not matched to a gene. This CDR3 comprises 17 residues. Germline assignment: CDR1 GTSNPN and CDR2 SVGIG (reference sequence). CDR3 residues: CAWSVRGPGYSNQPQHF. The DNA of the CDR3 is TGTGCCTGGAGTGTCAGGGGGCCAGGGTATAGCAATCAGCCCCAGCATTTT.

This chain connects TRBV6-5 to TRBJ1-3; D is perhaps TRBD1 (5 bases). With 0 bases removed from V and 0 bases from J, the gap between germline ends came to 9 bases. There are 16 residues in the CDR3. Germline CDR1 reads MNHEY; CDR2 reads SVGAGI. The CDR3 nucleotides are TGTGCCAGCAGTTACTCGGGGGGGGGCTCTGGAAACACCATATATTTT. Translation: CASSYSGGGSGNTIYF.

The table lists this clone with a few counts. The chain joins TRBV6-1 to TRBJ2-3, with 8 bases identical to TRBD2. V lost 7 bases and J lost 5; bases outside the gene matches: 8. Germline CDR1 is MNHNS and CDR2 is SASEGT. The CDR3 has 14 residues. The CDR3 sequence is CASKTGGPGDTQYF. CDR3 nucleotides: TGTGCCAGCAAGACGGGGGGGCCAGGAGATACGCAGTATTTT.

This chain connects TRBV7-9 to TRBJ2-7, with 7 positions matching TRBD1. Germline V CDR1 and CDR2: SEHNR, FQNEAQ (reference sequence). The length of the CDR3 is 16 residues. The V gene end was trimmed by 5 bases and the J gene end by 2 bases; junction bases not matched to a gene: 12. CDR3 residues: CASSPPPGQPTYEQYF. CDR3 sequence (DNA): TGTGCCAGCAGCCCCCCCCCGGGACAGCCAACCTACGAGCAGTACTTC.

The chain joins TRBV30 to TRBJ2-1, with 8 positions matching TRBD2. CDR3 length equals 16 residues. The ends lost 4 bases at V and 4 bases at J; junction bases unmatched: 12. Germline values: CDR1 GTSNPN, CDR2 SVGIG (reference sequence). The CDR3 DNA follows: TGTGCCTGGACCACCCCCCCGGGGGGGAGGTACAATGAGCAGTTCTTC. It codes for CAWTTPPGGRYNEQFF.

V and J are TRBV6-4 and TRBJ2-1; the match to TRBD2 covers 7 bases. The CDR3 covers 16 residues. The ends lost 4 bases at V and 3 bases at J; junction bases unmatched: 9. Germline V lookup: CDR1 MRHNA, CDR2 SNTAGT. In nucleotides, the CDR3 is TGTGCCAGCAGTGCCCGAGGCGCGGGGGACTACAATGAGCAGTTCTTC. Protein sequence: CASSARGAGDYNEQFF.

There are a few counts of this clone. The V gene is TRBV14, the J gene TRBJ1-4; 9 nucleotides match TRBD1. The CDR3 spans 19 residues. The V gene's germline CDR1 is SGHDN and CDR2 FVKESK. Trimming removed 4 bases from V and 4 bases from J; junction bases left unmatched: 16. The CDR3 loop is CASSRKGWDREVGNEKLFF. The CDR3 DNA is TGTGCCAGCAGCCGGAAGGGGTGGGACAGGGAGGTGGGTAATGAAAAACTGTTTTTT.

In its sample, this clone was seen a few times. The chain joins TRBV5-6 to TRBJ2-7; perhaps TRBD2 as D (6 bases). Trimming took off 2 bases at V and 4 bases at J, with 13 bases between the two ends. This CDR3 comprises 14 residues. Germline V CDR1 and CDR2: SGHDT, YYEEEE. The CDR3 protein is CASSFGGDWYEQYF. DNA for the CDR3: TGTGCCAGCAGCTTTGGCGGGGATTGGTACGAGCAGTACTTC.

This clone came up a few times. The chain links TRBV5-8 to TRBJ2-7; 7 nucleotides align to TRBD1. Germline V gene lookup returns CDR1 SGHTS and CDR2 YDEGEE. CDR3 length: 14 amino acids. V lost 3 bases, J lost 0 bases, and 3 bases stayed unmatched. CDR3 DNA sequence: TGTGCCAGCAGCTACCGGGACAGCTCCTACGAGCAGTACTTC. Amino acid sequence: CASSYRDSSYEQYF. The full variable domain, completed using reference TRBV5-8 and TRBJ2-7, is EAGVTQSPTHLIKTRGQQATLRCSPISGHTSVYWYQQALGLGLQFLLWYDEGEERNRGNFPPRFSGRQFPNYSSELNVNALELEDSALYLCASSYRDSSYEQYFGPGTRLTVT.

The J gene is TRBJ1-5, the V gene TRBV9; 7 bases are a match to TRBD1. Germline CDR1 and CDR2: SGDLS and YYNGEE. The CDR3 covers 16 residues. Losses at the gene ends were 2 bases for V and 0 bases for J; bases not matched to a gene: 5. The CDR3 DNA is TGTGCCAGCAGCGTCCGGGACAGCTATAGCAATCAGCCCCAGCATTTT. Translating it yields CASSVRDSYSNQPQHF.

The chain employs TRBV27 and TRBJ2-7; the match to TRBD1 covers 8 bases. Per germline, CDR1 MNHEY and CDR2 SMNVEV (reference sequence). The CDR3 runs 12 residues. Trimming took 6 bases from V and 7 from J; bases not matched to a gene: 5. CDR3: CASRRDRREQYF. CDR3 bases: TGTGCCAGCAGACGGGACAGGAGGGAGCAGTACTTC.

The chain recombines TRBV2 with TRBJ2-3; 7 bases line up with TRBD2. CDR1 is SNHLY, CDR2 FYNNEI, per germline. CDR3 length: 16 amino acids. The V and J ends lost 2 bases and 2 bases, in that order; junction bases with no gene match: 7. The CDR3 DNA reads as TGTGCCAGCAGTGAACGGCCGCGGGGGAACACAGATACGCAGTATTTT. It codes for CASSERPRGNTDTQYF.

This clone has more than one count but fewer than ten. The gene calls are TRBV2 and TRBJ2-5, with a possible D match to TRBD1 (6 bases). Germline V gene data show CDR1 as SNHLY and CDR2 as FYNNEI. This CDR3 has 13 residues. V shed 6 bases and J shed 5 bases, with 13 bases lying between them. CDR3 DNA: TGTGCCAGCAGAGGACAGTCCCATGAGACCCAGTACTTC. Protein product: CASRGQSHETQYF.

This chain joins TRBV29-1 and TRBJ1-1; the D is unclear. V shed 3 bases and J shed 0 bases, with 8 bases lying between them. This CDR3 is built from 13 residues. CDR1 is SQVTM and CDR2 is ANQGSEA in the germline V gene. The CDR3 DNA sequence: TGCAGCGTTGAGGAACAGTTGAACACTGAAGCTTTCTTT. The encoded protein is CSVEEQLNTEAFF.

The V gene is TRBV7-9, the J gene TRBJ2-3; 11 positions agree with TRBD2. V shed 1 base and J 2 bases; nucleotides not matched to a gene: 2. The CDR3 sequence is 16 residues long. Germline lookup yields CDR1 SEHNR and CDR2 FQNEAQ (reference sequence). CDR3 sequence: CASSLGLAGITDTQYF. The DNA for the CDR3 is TGTGCCAGCAGCTTAGGACTAGCGGGAATCACAGATACGCAGTATTTT.

This chain joins TRBV6-5 and TRBJ1-1, with D perhaps TRBD1 (6 bases). V lost 2 bases and J lost 1, with 8 bases in between. The CDR3 spans 14 residues. The V gene's germline CDR1 is MNHEY and CDR2 SVGAGI. The CDR3 protein is CASSYRGRNTEAFF. The CDR3 region has the DNA TGTGCCAGCAGTTACAGGGGGAGGAACACTGAAGCTTTCTTT.

The rearrangement joins TRBV2 to TRBJ2-4; D is perhaps TRBD2 (6 bases). Germline values: CDR1 SNHLY, CDR2 FYNNEI. Trimming removed 6 bases at V and 0 bases at J, with 15 bases between. This CDR3 region has 16 residues. The DNA of the CDR3 is TGTGCCAGCAGGGACTGGAGGGGTTTAGCCAAAAACATTCAGTACTTC. It is translated as CASRDWRGLAKNIQYF. Complete variable domain (other parts from reference TRBV2 and TRBJ2-4): EPEVTQTPSHQVTQMGQEVILRCVPISNHLYFYWYRQILGQKVEFLVSFYNNEISEKSEIFDDQFSVERPDGSNFTLKIRSTKLEDSAMYFCASRDWRGLAKNIQYFGAGTRLSVL.

As to this clone: Because the CDR3's place on the DNA is in doubt, the DNA is left out and the CDR3 is given as listed by TCRdb. The V and J genes are TRBV7-9 and TRBJ1-2; the D call in the table, TRBD1, was not verified against the DNA. CDR1 is SEHNR and CDR2 is FQNEAQ in the germline V gene (reference sequence). The CDR3 length equals 15 residues, ends included. The CDR3 loop is CAGSFFGQATRGYTF.

The chain is built from TRBV5-6 and TRBJ2-3; D might be TRBD1 (6 bases). The length of the CDR3 is 15 residues. V lost 1 base and J lost 5, with 14 bases in between. Per the germline V gene, CDR1 is SGHDT and CDR2 is YYEEEE. CDR3: CASSLPQGFIDTQYF. The CDR3, as DNA: TGTGCCAGCAGCTTGCCACAGGGTTTCATAGATACGCAGTATTTT. The entire variable domain, with the rest obtained from reference TRBV5-6 and TRBJ2-3, is as follows: DAGVTQSPTHLIKTRGQQVTLRCSPKSGHDTVSWYQQALGQGPQFIFQYYEEEERQRGNFPDRFSGHQFPNYSSELNVNALLLGDSALYLCASSLPQGFIDTQYFGPGTRLTVL.

This clone was found a few times. The V gene is TRBV6-1, the J gene TRBJ1-1; TRBD1 might be the D (5 bases). The germline V and J ends were trimmed by 1 base and 4 bases, with 10 bases remaining between them. The CDR3 has 14 residues. Germline-derived CDR1 and CDR2 are MNHNS and SASEGT. The CDR3 here is CASSEEGRGTEAFF. CDR3 bases: TGTGCCAGCAGTGAAGAAGGGAGGGGCACTGAAGCTTTCTTT.

The sample holds a few counts of this clone. V usage is TRBV27 and J usage is TRBJ2-5; 9 bases match TRBD2. From germline, CDR1 is MNHEY and CDR2 SMNVEV (reference sequence). Losses at the gene ends were 0 bases for V and 5 bases for J; bases not matched to a gene: 7. This CDR3 is 16 amino acids long. The CDR3 nucleotides read TGTGCCAGCAGTTTATCGAAAGCTAGCGGGGCGGAGACCCAGTACTTC. This gives the protein CASSLSKASGAETQYF.

The chain is built from TRBV21-1 and TRBJ2-7; no check of the table's D call, TRBD1, against the DNA was made. TRBV21-1 is assigned pseudogene status. This CDR3 region has 13 residues. This chain's CDR3 is CASTGQGRDEQYF. For the CDR3, the DNA is TGTGCCAGCACGGGACAGGGGAGAGACGAGCAGTACTTC.

The rearrangement joins TRBV7-6 to TRBJ1-2, with D tentatively TRBD1 (6 bases). V shed 1 base and J shed 6 bases, with 9 bases lying between them. CDR1 is SGHVS, CDR2 FNYEAQ, per germline. This CDR3 contains 13 residues. CDR3 sequence reads: CASSLGAGDGYTF. In DNA, the CDR3 is TGTGCCAGCAGCTTAGGGGCAGGGGATGGCTACACCTTC.

Concerning this clone itself: Other DNA sequences from this sample encode an identical CDR3 as well. V is TRBV27 and J is TRBJ2-1, with 9 bases matching TRBD1. The trim removed 5 bases at V and 3 bases at J, leaving 5 bases unmatched. This CDR3 is 15 amino acids long. Per the germline V gene, CDR1 is MNHEY and CDR2 is SMNVEV (reference sequence). In DNA form, the CDR3 reads TGTGCCAGCAGTCTGACAGGGGGGGGCTACAATGAGCAGTTCTTC. Its translation: CASSLTGGGYNEQFF.